The source of this TCR beta chain is a study of T-cell reconstitution after alpha-beta-depleted transplantation in children (TCRdb year 2016). With respect to the entire study: The study quantitatively tracked T-cell immune reconstitution after TCRalphabeta/CD19-depleted allogeneic hematopoietic cell transplantation in children using TCR repertoire profiling.

The library was produced with PCR. TCRdb shows the sequencer as Illumina HiSeq 2500. TCR libraries were prepared with molecular barcoding, using unique molecular identifiers to normalize TCRbeta repertoire quantification. TCRdb trimmed the raw reads at Q25, called clones with MiXCR and kept productive beta chains. Every entry covers one CDR3 protein and lists the most common genes and DNA from its rows. The sample table shows almost 20,000 distinct CDR3 sequences, and roughly 13% are seen once. The biggest ten clones account for 35% of the sample. This clonotype has at least ten counts. Its antigen target is currently unknown. Base qualities are not recorded, but no much larger clone differs from it by a single base. The study at large found these results: Over subsequent months, a decline in hyperexpanded clone frequencies was noted, and after one year, T-cell counts and TCRbeta diversity were mostly ascribed to newly produced T cells. The apparently early recovery of alphabetaT-cell counts about two months after transplant reportedly depended on only several hundred rapidly expanded clones that came from non-depleted graft cells. The high TCRbeta diversity at day 60 in some patients was ascribed to recipient T cells and intrathymic progenitors that had survived conditioning.

Trimming costs V 5 bases and J 7 bases, and their ends lie 12 bases apart. The CDR3 starts with the cysteine, ends with the phenylalanine, and has 13 residues. Only the CDR3 region is kept as DNA, spanning 39 bases read in frame from base 1. CDR1 is given as SEHNR and CDR2 as FQNEAQ, both from the germline V gene (reference sequence). This specimen's time point label, per the study, means: day 60 (about 2 months) after transplantation. According to the study, the label for this sample's treatment or condition signals: allogeneic hematopoietic cell transplantation with graft depleted of TCRalphabeta T cells and CD19 B cells. The children who served as transplant recipients had been given grafts of TCRalphabeta/CD19-depleted allogeneic hematopoietic cells.

The clonotype was recovered from a female patient aged 2-9 years who had a stem cell transplant for congenital amegakaryocytic thrombocytopenia, so the T cells may come from the graft donor. The sequence joins TRBV7-9 to TRBJ2-1, with the D gene tentatively TRBD1 or TRBD2, based on 5 matching bases in each. Sequenced material: PBMCs, mostly from graft donor cells, taken 60 days after TCRalphabeta/CD19-depleted stem cell transplant. The nucleotide sequence reads as follows: TGTGCCAGCAGCCGGGGCTCTATGAATGAGCAGTTCTTC. It specifies CASSRGSMNEQFF.